These T cell receptor beta chains were read from a single sample in a study of T-cell reconstitution after alpha-beta-depleted transplantation in children. TCRdb reanalysed the PCR reads using MiXCR and keeps one entry per CDR3 protein. The sample lists approximately 430,000 distinct CDR3 sequences, under 20% occurring once. This sample comprised PBMCs, mostly from graft donor cells, obtained 360 days after TCRalphabeta/CD19-depleted stem cell transplant. The receptors stem from a boy under two years old who had a stem cell transplant for Wiskott-Aldrich syndrome, so the T cells may come from the graft donor. The CDR3 runs from the conserved cysteine through the conserved F or W. The order of the fields is J gene, V gene, D gene, clone size, CDR3 protein, CDR3 DNA. A D gene is named only where the DNA matches it firmly. Clone sizes are given selectively: once, few, many, or a class where the clone is expanded.

j_gene: TRBJ2-7
v_gene: TRBV27
d_gene: TRBD2
abundance: few
CDR3aa: CASSSLGGEGFYEQYF
CDR3nt: TGTGCCAGCAGTTCCCTCGGGGGGGAGGGCTTTTACGAGCAGTACTTC

j_gene: TRBJ2-1
v_gene: TRBV15
d_gene: .
abundance: many
CDR3aa: CATSRDRSYNEQFF
CDR3nt: TGTGCCACCAGCAGGGACCGCTCCTACAATGAGCAGTTCTTC

j_gene: TRBJ1-6
v_gene: TRBV7-2
d_gene: .
abundance: many
CDR3aa: CASSLDSWHNSPLHF
CDR3nt: TGTGCCAGCAGCCTCGACAGTTGGCATAATTCACCCCTCCACTTT

j_gene: TRBJ2-1
v_gene: TRBV29-1
d_gene: TRBD2
abundance: few
CDR3aa: CSAGLAGGEQFF
CDR3nt: TGCAGCGCTGGACTAGCGGGTGGGGAGCAGTTCTTC

j_gene: TRBJ2-2
v_gene: TRBV6-5
d_gene: TRBD1
abundance: few
CDR3aa: CASSYSSPGQVNTGELFF
CDR3nt: TGTGCCAGCAGTTACTCGTCTCCGGGACAGGTTAACACCGGGGAGCTGTTTTTT

j_gene: TRBJ2-3
v_gene: TRBV4-3
d_gene: TRBD2
abundance: few
CDR3aa: CASSQGRVTSGRERGTQYF
CDR3nt: TGCGCCAGCAGTCAAGGCAGGGTGACTAGCGGGAGGGAAAGGGGAACGCAGTATTTT

j_gene: TRBJ2-7
v_gene: TRBV27
d_gene: .
abundance: .
CDR3aa: CASSLSWGRRGYEQYF
CDR3nt: TGTGCCAGCAGTTTATCGTGGGGACGACGAGGCTACGAGCAGTACTTC

j_gene: TRBJ2-4
v_gene: TRBV29-1
d_gene: TRBD2
abundance: .
CDR3aa: CSAGTSKGNIQYF
CDR3nt: TGCAGCGCCGGGACTAGCAAGGGGAACATTCAGTACTTC

j_gene: TRBJ2-2
v_gene: TRBV5-1
d_gene: .
abundance: .
CDR3aa: CASSPAWATGELFF
CDR3nt: TGCGCCAGCAGCCCTGCTTGGGCCACCGGGGAGCTGTTTTTT

j_gene: TRBJ2-7
v_gene: TRBV28
d_gene: TRBD1
abundance: few
CDR3aa: CASSLGDRRFYEQYF
CDR3nt: TGTGCCAGCAGTTTAGGGGACAGGAGATTCTACGAGCAGTACTTC

j_gene: TRBJ2-3
v_gene: TRBV28
d_gene: .
abundance: few
CDR3aa: CASSLPGRPFATQYF
CDR3nt: TGTGCCAGCAGTTTACCAGGGCGTCCTTTTGCTACGCAGTATTTT

j_gene: TRBJ2-4
v_gene: TRBV13
d_gene: TRBD1
abundance: few
CDR3aa: CASSSRQGSKNIQYF
CDR3nt: TGTGCCAGCAGCTCCCGACAGGGATCCAAAAACATTCAGTACTTC

j_gene: TRBJ2-5
v_gene: TRBV5-1
d_gene: .
abundance: few
CDR3aa: CASSLFLGTETQYF
CDR3nt: TGCGCCAGCAGCTTGTTTTTAGGGACGGAGACCCAGTACTTC

j_gene: TRBJ2-1
v_gene: TRBV27
d_gene: .
abundance: many
CDR3aa: CASSSGNEQFF
CDR3nt: TGTGCCAGCTCCTCAGGAAATGAGCAGTTCTTC

j_gene: TRBJ2-1
v_gene: TRBV12-3/TRBV12-4
d_gene: TRBD2
abundance: .
CDR3aa: CASSSPSPGLAGRSYNEQFF
CDR3nt: TGTGCCAGCAGTTCCCCCTCCCCTGGACTAGCGGGCCGCTCCTACAATGAGCAGTTCTTC

j_gene: TRBJ2-3
v_gene: TRBV29-1
d_gene: .
abundance: .
CDR3aa: CSVEDRPTGSPSTDTQYF
CDR3nt: TGCAGCGTTGAAGATCGACCCACAGGGTCCCCTAGCACAGATACGCAGTATTTT

j_gene: TRBJ2-1
v_gene: TRBV7-6
d_gene: .
abundance: .
CDR3aa: CASSRGQLDEQFF
CDR3nt: TGTGCCAGCAGCCGTGGACAGTTGGATGAGCAGTTCTTC

j_gene: TRBJ2-1
v_gene: TRBV7-8
d_gene: .
abundance: .
CDR3aa: CASSFIGAGTYNEQFF
CDR3nt: TGTGCCAGCAGCTTTATAGGAGCCGGGACCTACAATGAGCAGTTCTTC

j_gene: TRBJ2-3
v_gene: TRBV7-2
d_gene: TRBD2
abundance: few
CDR3aa: CASSPRVAGGDTQYF
CDR3nt: TGTGCCAGCAGCCCCCGGGTAGCGGGAGGAGATACGCAGTATTTT

j_gene: TRBJ2-3
v_gene: TRBV12-3/TRBV12-4
d_gene: .
abundance: .
CDR3aa: CASMGRTDTQYF
CDR3nt: TGTGCCAGCATGGGACGTACAGATACGCAGTATTTT

j_gene: TRBJ2-5
v_gene: TRBV10-3
d_gene: TRBD1
abundance: .
CDR3aa: CAISTGAPGTRSLEYF
CDR3nt: TGTGCCATCAGTACAGGGGCACCGGGGACCCGGTCCCTTGAGTACTTC

j_gene: TRBJ1-1
v_gene: TRBV5-6
d_gene: .
abundance: many
CDR3aa: CASSFSVNTEAFF
CDR3nt: TGTGCCAGCAGCTTTTCGGTAAACACTGAAGCTTTCTTT

j_gene: TRBJ1-3
v_gene: TRBV4-3
d_gene: .
abundance: few
CDR3aa: CASSLQVYGNTIYF
CDR3nt: TGCGCCAGCAGCTTACAGGTTTACGGAAACACCATATATTTT

j_gene: TRBJ2-1
v_gene: TRBV5-1
d_gene: TRBD2
abundance: .
CDR3aa: CASSLTTSGGAYWYEQFF
CDR3nt: TGCGCCAGCAGCTTGACGACTAGCGGGGGGGCCTATTGGTACGAGCAGTTCTTC

j_gene: TRBJ2-1
v_gene: TRBV12-3/TRBV12-4
d_gene: TRBD1
abundance: .
CDR3aa: CASSRQGSRNEQFF
CDR3nt: TGTGCCAGCAGTCGACAGGGGTCGCGGAATGAGCAGTTCTTC

j_gene: TRBJ2-1
v_gene: TRBV6-1
d_gene: TRBD2
abundance: few
CDR3aa: CASRRGVLAGVWDEQFF
CDR3nt: TGTGCCAGCAGAAGGGGGGTGCTAGCGGGGGTCTGGGATGAGCAGTTCTTC

j_gene: TRBJ2-3
v_gene: TRBV7-9
d_gene: .
abundance: .
CDR3aa: CASSLDRIQLVDTQYF
CDR3nt: TGTGCCAGCAGCTTAGACCGGATCCAATTGGTGGATACGCAGTATTTT

j_gene: TRBJ2-3
v_gene: TRBV5-1
d_gene: TRBD2
abundance: few
CDR3aa: CASSLGLAVSTDTQYF
CDR3nt: TGCGCCAGCAGCCTAGGACTAGCGGTTAGCACAGATACGCAGTATTTT

j_gene: TRBJ2-1
v_gene: TRBV20-1
d_gene: TRBD1
abundance: few
CDR3aa: CSAEGTGPYNEQFF
CDR3nt: TGCAGTGCAGAGGGGACAGGGCCCTACAATGAGCAGTTCTTC